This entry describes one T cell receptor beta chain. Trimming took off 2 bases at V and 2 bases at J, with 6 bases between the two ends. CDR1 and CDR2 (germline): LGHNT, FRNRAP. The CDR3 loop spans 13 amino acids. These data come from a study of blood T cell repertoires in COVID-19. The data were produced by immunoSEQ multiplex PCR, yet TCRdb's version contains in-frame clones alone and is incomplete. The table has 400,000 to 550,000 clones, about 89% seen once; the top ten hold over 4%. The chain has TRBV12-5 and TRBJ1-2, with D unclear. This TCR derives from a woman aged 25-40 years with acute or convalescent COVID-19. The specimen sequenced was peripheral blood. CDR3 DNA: TGTGCTAGTGGTTTGCCCGGGAACTATGGCTACACCTTC. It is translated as CASGLPGNYGYTF.